Following are 13 T cell receptor beta chains from one sample sequenced in a study of blood T cell repertoires in COVID-19. Profiling relied on immunoSEQ multiplex PCR, and the TCRdb table lists in-frame clones only, not all of them. The sample has approximately 150,000 clones, around four fifths seen once. The material sequenced was peripheral blood. The receptor source for this set is a human donor in a cohort sampled during active COVID-19.

This chain uses TRBV6-2 or TRBV6-3 with TRBJ2-1, with 10 bases that match TRBD2. This CDR3 has 16 amino acids. With 3 bases clipped from V and 8 bases from J, the junction kept 10 bases outside the gene matches. Germline V gene lookup returns CDR1 MNHEY and CDR2 SVGEGT. CDR3 in DNA: TGTGCCAGCAGTTATGAAGCGGGAGGGCCTCGGTATGAGCAGTTCTTC. Its protein is CASSYEAGGPRYEQFF.

The rearrangement uses TRBV28 and TRBJ1-2, with 7 bases lining up with TRBD1. The ends lost 10 bases at V and 4 bases at J; junction bases unmatched: 12. CDR3 size: 14 residues. In germline, CDR1 is MDHEN, CDR2 SYDVKM. The CDR3 coding sequence is TGTGCCACATTGACAGGGTTAAGGATCTATGGCTACACCTTC. Protein sequence: CATLTGLRIYGYTF.

The V call is TRBV2, the J call TRBJ2-3, with D uncertain. The CDR3 extends over 16 amino acids. Trimming took 2 bases from V and 0 from J, leaving 12 bases between them. In germline, CDR1 is SNHLY, CDR2 FYNNEI. CDR3 sequence: CASSEKENLSTDTQYF. CDR3 sequence (DNA): TGTGCCAGCAGTGAAAAAGAGAACCTCAGCACAGATACGCAGTATTTT.

The chain carries TRBV18 and TRBJ2-2; TRBD1 matches at 7 bases. This CDR3 spans 15 amino acids. V shed 4 bases and J 5 bases; nucleotides not matched to a gene: 7. CDR1 and CDR2 from the germline V gene are KGHSH and LQKENI. The CDR3 region is CASSQGQVRTGELFF. CDR3 DNA sequence: TGTGCCAGCTCACAAGGACAGGTTCGGACCGGGGAGCTGTTTTTT.

The chain combines TRBV7-9 with TRBJ2-2; 12 bases agree with TRBD2. The CDR3 covers 16 residues. J lost 7 bases, V lost 10 bases, and 13 bases had no gene match. Germline CDR1 is SEHNR and CDR2 is FQNEAQ (reference sequence). Here the CDR3 DNA reads TGTGCCACCCTTGATAGACTAGCGGGAGACGGCGGGGAGCTGTTTTTT. Its translation is CATLDRLAGDGGELFF.

The chain recombines TRBV7-6 with TRBJ2-1; D remains ambiguous. This CDR3 comprises 11 residues. The germline V and J ends were trimmed by 4 bases and 7 bases, with 5 bases remaining between them. The germline V gene encodes CDR1 SGHVS and CDR2 FNYEAQ. CDR3 protein: CASSSQNEQFF. The CDR3 nucleotides read TGTGCCAGCAGCTCCCAAAATGAGCAGTTCTTC.

The rearrangement joins TRBV19 to TRBJ1-5; 7 bases are a match to TRBD1. Unmatched junction bases numbered 6, after V lost 6 bases and J lost 7 bases. Germline values: CDR1 LNHDA, CDR2 SQIVND (reference sequence). This CDR3 contains 13 residues. CDR3 nucleotides: TGTGCCAGTAGAAGGGGGCCGGAGCAGCCCCAGCATTTT. Amino acids: CASRRGPEQPQHF.

The chain uses TRBV28 and TRBJ2-5; 8 bases are shared with TRBD1. Trimming at V came to 5 bases and at J to 1 base, leaving 6 bases not matched to a gene. The CDR3 length is 15 residues. Germline loops: CDR1 MDHEN, CDR2 SYDVKM. The CDR3 here is CASSIPTGVQETQYF. The CDR3, as DNA: TGTGCCAGCAGTATACCGACAGGGGTCCAAGAGACCCAGTACTTC.

This chain uses TRBV18 with TRBJ1-1; 7 bases fit TRBD1. Losses at the gene ends were 2 bases for V and 2 bases for J; bases not matched to a gene: 2. This CDR3 region has 14 residues. CDR1 is KGHSH and CDR2 is LQKENI in the germline V gene. The CDR3 DNA follows: TGTGCCAGCTCACCAACAGGGGCCAACACTGAAGCTTTCTTT. It specifies CASSPTGANTEAFF.

The CDR3 loop is CASSPSGLAGYNEQFF. The CDR3 bases are TGTGCCAGCTCACCATCGGGACTAGCGGGGTACAATGAGCAGTTCTTC. The rearrangement uses TRBV18 and TRBJ2-1, with 13 bases lining up with TRBD2. There are 16 residues in the CDR3. Unmatched junction bases numbered 2, after V lost 2 bases and J lost 4 bases. The germline gives CDR1 KGHSH, CDR2 LQKENI.

The genes are TRBV18 and TRBJ1-1, with a weak D call TRBD1 (6 bases). The CDR3 sequence is 16 residues long. Germline V gene sequence: CDR1 KGHSH, CDR2 LQKENI. The V end lost 4 bases, the J end lost 5 bases, and 20 bases lay between the germline ends. DNA for the CDR3: TGTGCCAGCTCACAGCCATTACAGGGCGGGGGAACTGAAGCTTTCTTT. Its protein is CASSQPLQGGGTEAFF.

The V gene is TRBV4-2, the J gene TRBJ2-7, with 8 bases fitting TRBD2. There are 17 residues in the CDR3. CDR1 LGHNA and CDR2 YNFKEQ come from the germline V gene. The junction had 7 bases not matched to a gene; V was cut back by 0 bases and J by 0 bases. CDR3 sequence: CASSQDRAGGFSYEQYF. The CDR3 nucleotides are TGTGCCAGCAGCCAAGATCGGGCGGGAGGTTTCTCCTACGAGCAGTACTTC.

The table lists this clone with many counts. The chain carries TRBV4-2 and TRBJ2-3; TRBD2 agrees at 13 bases. The ends lost 4 bases at V and 8 bases at J; junction bases unmatched: 3. Germline V gives CDR1 LGHNA, CDR2 YNFKEQ. This CDR3 is 14 amino acids long. For the CDR3, the DNA is TGTGCCAGCAGCCGGGGACTAGCGGGGCGTACGCAGTATTTT. Its translation is CASSRGLAGRTQYF.